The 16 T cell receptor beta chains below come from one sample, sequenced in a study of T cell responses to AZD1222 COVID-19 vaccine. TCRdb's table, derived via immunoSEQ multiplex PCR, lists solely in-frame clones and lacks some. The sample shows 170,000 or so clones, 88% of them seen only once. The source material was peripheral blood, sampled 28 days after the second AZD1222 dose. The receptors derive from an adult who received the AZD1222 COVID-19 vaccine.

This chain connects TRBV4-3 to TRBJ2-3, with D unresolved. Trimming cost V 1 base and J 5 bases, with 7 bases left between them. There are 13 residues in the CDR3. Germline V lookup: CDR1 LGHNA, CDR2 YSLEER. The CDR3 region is CASSQGNLDTQYF. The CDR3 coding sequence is TGCGCCAGCAGCCAAGGGAATCTAGATACGCAGTATTTT.

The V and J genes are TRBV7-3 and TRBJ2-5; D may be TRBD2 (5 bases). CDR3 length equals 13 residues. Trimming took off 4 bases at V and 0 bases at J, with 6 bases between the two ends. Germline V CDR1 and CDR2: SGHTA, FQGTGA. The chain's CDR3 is CASSSGNQETQYF. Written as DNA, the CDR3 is TGTGCCAGCAGCTCCGGGAACCAAGAGACCCAGTACTTC.

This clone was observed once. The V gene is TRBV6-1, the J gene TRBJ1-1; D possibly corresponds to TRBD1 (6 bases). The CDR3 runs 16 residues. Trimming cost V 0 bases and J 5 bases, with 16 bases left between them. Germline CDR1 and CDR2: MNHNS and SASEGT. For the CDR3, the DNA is TGTGCCAGCAGTGAAGCGCAGGTAGGGGGAGGAACTGAAGCTTTCTTT. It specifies CASSEAQVGGGTEAFF.

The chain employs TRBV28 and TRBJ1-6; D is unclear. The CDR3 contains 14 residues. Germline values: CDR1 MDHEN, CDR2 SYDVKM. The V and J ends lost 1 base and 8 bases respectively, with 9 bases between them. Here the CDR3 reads CASSLLLRDSPLHF. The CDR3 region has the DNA TGTGCCAGCAGTTTATTACTCCGCGATTCACCCCTCCACTTT.

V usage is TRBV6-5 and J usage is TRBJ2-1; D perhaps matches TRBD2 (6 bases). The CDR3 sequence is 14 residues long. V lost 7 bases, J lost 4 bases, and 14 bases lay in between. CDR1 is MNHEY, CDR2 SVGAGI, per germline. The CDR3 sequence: CASTSVLGYNEQFF. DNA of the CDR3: TGTGCCAGCACTAGCGTACTGGGGTACAATGAGCAGTTCTTC.

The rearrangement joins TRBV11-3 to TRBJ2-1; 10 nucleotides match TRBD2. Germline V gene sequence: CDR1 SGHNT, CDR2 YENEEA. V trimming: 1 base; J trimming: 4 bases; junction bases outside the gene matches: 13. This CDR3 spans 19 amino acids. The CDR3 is CASSLGRPGLAITYNEQFF. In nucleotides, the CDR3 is TGTGCCAGCAGCTTAGGGCGGCCGGGACTAGCGATCACGTACAATGAGCAGTTCTTC.

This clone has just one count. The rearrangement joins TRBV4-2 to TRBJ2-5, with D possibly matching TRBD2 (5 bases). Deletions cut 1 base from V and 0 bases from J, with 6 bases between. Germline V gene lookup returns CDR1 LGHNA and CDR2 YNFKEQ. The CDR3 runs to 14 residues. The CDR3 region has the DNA TGTGCCAGCAGCCAAGTCGGGGACCAAGAGACCCAGTACTTC. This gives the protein CASSQVGDQETQYF.

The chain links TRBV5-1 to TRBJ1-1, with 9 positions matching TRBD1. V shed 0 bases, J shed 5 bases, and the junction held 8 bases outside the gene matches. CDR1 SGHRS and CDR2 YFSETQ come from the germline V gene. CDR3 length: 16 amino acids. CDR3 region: CASSLARQGDMTEAFF. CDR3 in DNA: TGCGCCAGCAGCTTGGCCCGACAGGGGGATATGACTGAAGCTTTCTTT.

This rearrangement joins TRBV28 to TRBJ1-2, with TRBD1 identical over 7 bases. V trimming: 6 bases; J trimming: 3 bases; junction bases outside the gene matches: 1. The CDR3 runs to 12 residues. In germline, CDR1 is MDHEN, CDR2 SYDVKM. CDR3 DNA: TGTGCCAGCAGCACAGGGGACTATGGCTACACCTTC. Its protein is CASSTGDYGYTF.

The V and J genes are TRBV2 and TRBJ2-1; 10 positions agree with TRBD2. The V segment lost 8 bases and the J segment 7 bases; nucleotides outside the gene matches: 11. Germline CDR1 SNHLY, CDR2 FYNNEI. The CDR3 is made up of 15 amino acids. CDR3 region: CASELSGGARNEQFF. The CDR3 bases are TGTGCCAGCGAGCTCAGCGGGGGGGCCCGGAATGAGCAGTTCTTC.

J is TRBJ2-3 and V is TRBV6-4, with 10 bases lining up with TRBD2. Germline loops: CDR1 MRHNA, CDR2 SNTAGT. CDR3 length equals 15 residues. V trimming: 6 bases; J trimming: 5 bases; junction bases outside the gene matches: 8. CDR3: CASSQSGGVGDTQYF. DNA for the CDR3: TGTGCCAGCAGCCAGAGCGGGGGGGTCGGAGATACGCAGTATTTT.

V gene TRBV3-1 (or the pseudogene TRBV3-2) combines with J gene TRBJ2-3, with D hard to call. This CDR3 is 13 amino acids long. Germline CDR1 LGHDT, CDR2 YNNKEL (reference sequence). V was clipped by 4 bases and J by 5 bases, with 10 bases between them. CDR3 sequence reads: CASSPLSKDTQYF. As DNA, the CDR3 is TGTGCCAGCAGCCCCCTCTCGAAAGATACGCAGTATTTT.

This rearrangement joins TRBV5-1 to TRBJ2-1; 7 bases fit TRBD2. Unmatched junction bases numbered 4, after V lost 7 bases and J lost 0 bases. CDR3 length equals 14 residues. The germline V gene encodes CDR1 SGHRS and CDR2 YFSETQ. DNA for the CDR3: TGCGCCAGCCAGGGCGGGGGCTCCTACAATGAGCAGTTCTTC. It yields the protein CASQGGGSYNEQFF.

CDR3 sequence: CAIRPQGFETQYF. The CDR3 DNA is TGTGCCATCAGACCACAGGGATTCGAGACCCAGTACTTC. V is TRBV10-3 and J is TRBJ2-5; TRBD1 is a possible D gene (6 bases). CDR1 and CDR2 (germline): ENHRY, SYGVKD. V lost 6 bases and J lost 5, with 13 bases in between. The CDR3 is 13 amino acids.

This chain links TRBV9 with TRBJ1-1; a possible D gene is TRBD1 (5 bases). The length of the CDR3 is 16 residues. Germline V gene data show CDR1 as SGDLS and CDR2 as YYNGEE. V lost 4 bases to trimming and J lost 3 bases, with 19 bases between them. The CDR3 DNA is TGTGCCAGCAGCCCAGGGACTCTCCTAGGGGACACTGAAGCTTTCTTT. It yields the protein CASSPGTLLGDTEAFF. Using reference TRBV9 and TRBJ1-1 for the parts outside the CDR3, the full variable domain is DSGVTQTPKHLITATGQRVTLRCSPRSGDLSVYWYQQSLDQGLQFLIQYYNGEERAKGNILERFSAQQFPDLHSELNLSSLELGDSALYFCASSPGTLLGDTEAFFGQGTRLTVV.

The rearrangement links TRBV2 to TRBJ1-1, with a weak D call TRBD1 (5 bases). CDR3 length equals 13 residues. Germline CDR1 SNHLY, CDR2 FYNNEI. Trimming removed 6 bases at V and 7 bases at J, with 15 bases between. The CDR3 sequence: CASRYGTVDEAFF. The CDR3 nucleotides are TGTGCCAGCAGGTACGGGACGGTGGATGAAGCTTTCTTT.